The 22 T cell receptor beta chains below all came from one sample that was sequenced in a study of shared clonotypes between healthy human individuals. Sequenced by immunoSEQ multiplex PCR; TCRdb stores in-frame clones only, minus some. The sample lists around 720,000 clones, about 80% occurring once. The sample taken for sequencing was memory CD4+ T cells sorted from blood. Described subset: CD45RA-negative fraction. The source is a woman in her 30s in good health.

CDR3 sequence (DNA): TGTGCCAGCAGCTTATATGCCCCGTACTCGTTCAATGAGCAGTTCTTC. Translated: CASSLYAPYSFNEQFF. J is TRBJ2-1 and V is TRBV7-6; D remains ambiguous. V lost 2 bases and J 6 bases, leaving 17 bases between the germline ends. This CDR3 has 16 amino acids. Germline CDR1 is SGHVS and CDR2 is FNYEAQ. Together with reference TRBV7-6 and TRBJ2-1, the CDR3 gives the full variable domain: GAGVSQSPRYKVTKRGQDVALRCDPISGHVSLYWYRQALGQGPEFLTYFNYEAQQDKSGLPNDRFSAERPEGSISTLTIQRTEQRDSAMYRCASSLYAPYSFNEQFFGPGTRLTVL.

Remarks on this clone: This CDR3 is also generated by other DNA sequences in the sample. This chain uses TRBV2 with TRBJ1-2; TRBD1 matches at 9 bases. CDR1 and CDR2 (germline): SNHLY, FYNNEI. The ends lost 6 bases at V and 4 bases at J; junction bases unmatched: 3. This CDR3 is 13 amino acids long. The CDR3 bases are TGTGCCAGCAGAGGACAGGGGCCCTATGGCTACACCTTC. It codes for CASRGQGPYGYTF.

The J gene is TRBJ1-5, the V gene TRBV10-3, with D possibly being TRBD1 (5 bases). CDR3 size: 13 residues. Germline V lookup: CDR1 ENHRY, CDR2 SYGVKD. Between the trimmed V and J ends, which lost 4 bases and 3 bases, there was a span of 7 bases. The CDR3 sequence is CAISGRVNQPQHF. The CDR3 DNA follows: TGTGCCATCAGTGGCAGGGTCAATCAGCCCCAGCATTTT.

The rearrangement uses TRBV11-3 and TRBJ1-1; weak D call: TRBD1 (5 bases). The germline gives CDR1 SGHNT, CDR2 YENEEA. Trimming took 0 bases from V and 0 from J, leaving 14 bases between them. The CDR3 contains 17 residues. The CDR3 DNA follows: TGTGCCAGCAGCTTAGAATCTCGGTCAGGGCTGAACACTGAAGCTTTCTTT. Amino acid sequence: CASSLESRSGLNTEAFF.

The gene calls are TRBV6-1 and TRBJ2-5; 10 positions match TRBD2. The junction had 13 bases not matched to a gene; V was cut back by 10 bases and J by 5 bases. From germline, CDR1 is MNHNS and CDR2 SASEGT. The CDR3 is 15 residues long. The CDR3 coding sequence is TGTGCCATCGCTACCATAGCGGGAGGTTGGGAGACCCAGTACTTC. Its translation is CAIATIAGGWETQYF.

This chain joins TRBV6-6 and TRBJ2-7; 7 nucleotides match TRBD2. The V segment lost 5 bases and the J segment 3 bases; nucleotides outside the gene matches: 7. Looked up from germline, CDR1 is MNHNY and CDR2 is SVGAGI (reference sequence). This CDR3 comprises 14 residues. The CDR3 DNA reads TGTGCCAGCAGTCCGGGGGGTCAGAGCTACGAGCAGTACTTC. It translates to CASSPGGQSYEQYF.

This sequence joins TRBV25-1 and TRBJ2-2; D possibly matches TRBD1 or TRBD2 (5 bases each). V was pared by 2 bases and J by 2 bases, with 9 bases between. The CDR3 loop spans 15 amino acids. Germline CDR1 reads MGHDK; CDR2 reads SYGVNS. The DNA of the CDR3 is TGTGCCAGCAGTGAAGGGGGAGATAACACCGGGGAGCTGTTTTTT. It yields the protein CASSEGGDNTGELFF.

The chain combines TRBV2 with TRBJ2-1; possibly TRBD1 for D (5 bases). Germline lookup yields CDR1 SNHLY and CDR2 FYNNEI. The CDR3 is 16 amino acids. With 8 bases removed from V and 2 bases from J, the gap between germline ends came to 19 bases. This CDR3 reads CASLNKGPQAYNEQFF. For the CDR3, the DNA is TGTGCCAGCCTTAACAAGGGGCCCCAGGCCTACAATGAGCAGTTCTTC.

About this clone: The sample carries other DNA sequences with the same CDR3. CDR3 in amino acids: CASSIRGTGELFF. CDR3 DNA sequence: TGTGCCAGTAGTATCCGGGGCACCGGGGAGCTGTTTTTT. The V gene is TRBV19, the J gene TRBJ2-2; maybe TRBD2 (5 bases). The CDR3 length is 13 residues. CDR1 and CDR2 from the germline V gene are LNHDA and SQIVND (reference sequence). Trimming removed 3 bases from V and 4 bases from J, with 6 bases in between.

The V gene is TRBV25-1, the J gene TRBJ1-5; weak D call: TRBD1 (5 bases). V dropped 5 bases and J dropped 3 bases, with 8 bases sitting between them. Germline V gene data show CDR1 as MGHDK and CDR2 as SYGVNS. The CDR3 spans 13 residues. In nucleotides, the CDR3 is TGTGCCAGCAGTCCAGGGAACAATCAGCCCCAGCATTTT. Residues: CASSPGNNQPQHF.

A few counts support this clone. The chain couples TRBV19 to TRBJ1-2; D possibly corresponds to TRBD1 (5 bases). The V and J ends lost 3 bases and 8 bases respectively, with 16 bases between them. The CDR3 extends over 14 amino acids. CDR1 is LNHDA and CDR2 is SQIVND in the germline V gene (reference sequence). As DNA, the CDR3 is TGTGCCAGTAGTATGGACCCCTCGGCAGGGGGCTACACCTTC. Translated, it gives CASSMDPSAGGYTF.

Concerning this clone: Other nucleotide sequences from this sample produce the same CDR3. The chain recombines TRBV5-1 with TRBJ2-1; weak D call: TRBD2 (6 bases). The V and J ends lost 2 bases and 4 bases respectively, with 10 bases between them. This CDR3 region has 14 residues. Germline V gene data show CDR1 as SGHRS and CDR2 as YFSETQ. Here the CDR3 reads CASSLSGGYNEQFF. In nucleotides, the CDR3 is TGCGCCAGCAGCTTATCCGGGGGATACAATGAGCAGTTCTTC.

This clone appeared once. The rearrangement joins TRBV7-6 to TRBJ1-4, with D hard to call. Germline lookup yields CDR1 SGHVS and CDR2 FNYEAQ. This CDR3 has 14 residues. Between the trimmed V and J ends, which lost 1 base and 8 bases, there was a span of 11 bases. CDR3 amino acids: CASSLEATGEKLFF. The CDR3 nucleotides are TGTGCCAGCAGCTTAGAGGCAACGGGCGAAAAACTGTTTTTT.

The V and J genes are TRBV15 and TRBJ2-5; 9 bases match TRBD1. Germline-derived CDR1 and CDR2 are LNHNV and YYDKDF (reference sequence). Trimming took 1 base from V and 4 from J; bases not matched to a gene: 10. The CDR3 loop spans 17 amino acids. CDR3 coding DNA: TGTGCCACCAGCAGAGGAACCCGGGACAGGGCTGGAGAGACCCAGTACTTC. It encodes CATSRGTRDRAGETQYF.

As DNA, the CDR3 is TGTGCCAGCAGTCACACCGGGACTTGGCAAGAGACCCAGTACTTC. Amino acids: CASSHTGTWQETQYF. The genes are TRBV12-1 and TRBJ2-5; the table gives TRBD2 as D, unverified against the DNA. TRBV12-1 is recorded as a pseudogene. This CDR3 is built from 15 residues.

This clone was recorded once. One base separates it from a far larger clone, so it is likely a read error. V usage is TRBV5-1 and J usage is TRBJ1-3, with 7 bases aligning to TRBD1. This CDR3 contains 14 residues. Germline V gene lookup returns CDR1 SGHRS and CDR2 YFSETQ. The junction had 4 bases not matched to a gene; V was cut back by 5 bases and J by 2 bases. CDR3 sequence reads: CASRPGTAGNTIYF. The CDR3 DNA is TGCGCCAGCAGACCGGGGACAGCTGGAAACACCATATATTTT.

The chain has TRBV5-1 and TRBJ1-5; 7 nucleotides match TRBD1. The CDR3 totals 14 residues. The germline V gene encodes CDR1 SGHRS and CDR2 YFSETQ. Trimming took 4 bases from V and 7 from J; bases not matched to a gene: 8. The CDR3 bases are TGCGCCAGCAGCCCCGGGACAGAGGGGCAGCCCCAGCATTTT. Amino acid sequence: CASSPGTEGQPQHF.

The gene calls are TRBV28 and TRBJ1-2; possible D gene TRBD1, 5 bases. V was pared by 2 bases and J by 7 bases, with 8 bases between. The germline CDR1 and CDR2 sequences are MDHEN and SYDVKM. The CDR3 loop spans 12 amino acids. In DNA, the CDR3 is TGTGCCAGCAGTTTAGGAGGGGTTGGCTACACCTTC. Protein product: CASSLGGVGYTF.

The V gene is TRBV7-8, the J gene TRBJ1-2, with D possibly matching TRBD1 (5 bases). This CDR3 has 13 amino acids. The V gene lost 0 bases and the J gene lost 3 bases, with 5 bases spanning the gap. CDR1 is SGHVS and CDR2 is FQNEAQ in the germline V gene. CDR3 sequence (DNA): TGTGCCAGCAGCTTAGCAGGGGACTATGGCTACACCTTC. Protein: CASSLAGDYGYTF.

CDR3 bases: TGCGCCAGCAGCTTGGCTAGCGGGCCCATCACAGATACGCAGTATTTT. Residues: CASSLASGPITDTQYF. V and J are TRBV5-1 and TRBJ2-3; the match to TRBD2 covers 8 bases. The V segment lost 0 bases and the J segment 2 bases; nucleotides outside the gene matches: 5. In germline, CDR1 is SGHRS, CDR2 YFSETQ. The CDR3 contains 16 residues.

The chain joins TRBV28 to TRBJ2-3; 7 bases agree with TRBD2. The CDR3 has 15 amino acids. Germline CDR1 and CDR2: MDHEN and SYDVKM. V lost 2 bases and J lost 2; bases outside the gene matches: 4. In DNA, the CDR3 is TGTGCCAGCAGTTTAACTAGCGCGAACACAGATACGCAGTATTTT. Its protein product is CASSLTSANTDTQYF.

This chain connects TRBV6-5 to TRBJ2-7, with 7 bases lining up with TRBD1. Germline CDR1 MNHEY, CDR2 SVGAGI. Trimming cost V 2 bases and J 7 bases; bases outside gene matches: 11. This CDR3 is built from 15 residues. The CDR3 loop is CASSYEAGGRGEQYF. The CDR3 DNA reads TGTGCCAGCAGTTACGAGGCAGGGGGAAGGGGGGAGCAGTACTTC.